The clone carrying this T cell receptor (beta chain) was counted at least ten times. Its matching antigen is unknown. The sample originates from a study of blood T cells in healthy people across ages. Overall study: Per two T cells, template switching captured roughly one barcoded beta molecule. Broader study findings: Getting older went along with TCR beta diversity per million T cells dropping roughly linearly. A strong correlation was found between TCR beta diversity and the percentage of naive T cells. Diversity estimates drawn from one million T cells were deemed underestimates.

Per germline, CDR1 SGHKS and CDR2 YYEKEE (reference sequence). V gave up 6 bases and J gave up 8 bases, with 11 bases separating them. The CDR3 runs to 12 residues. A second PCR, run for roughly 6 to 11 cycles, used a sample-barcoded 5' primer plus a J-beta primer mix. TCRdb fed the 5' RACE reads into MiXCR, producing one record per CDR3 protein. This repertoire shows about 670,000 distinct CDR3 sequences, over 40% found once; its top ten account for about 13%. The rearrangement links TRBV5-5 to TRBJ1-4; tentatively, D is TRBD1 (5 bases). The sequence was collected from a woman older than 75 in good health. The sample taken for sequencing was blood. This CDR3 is CASNPEGEKLFF. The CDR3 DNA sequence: TGTGCCAGCAATCCCGAGGGGGAAAAACTGTTTTTT.